Shown below are 8 T cell receptor beta chains from a single sample sequenced in a study of HIV-infected patients and healthy controls. The repertoire came from unfractionated whole blood and reflected all unsorted peripheral T cells. About 480 ng RNA was reverse transcribed with alpha and beta constant-region primers. Alpha and beta chain libraries were made separately by chain-specific third strand synthesis with multiplexing indices. TCRdb re-derived calls from the 5' RACE reads in MiXCR, one entry per CDR3 protein. The sample records around 4,300 distinct CDR3 sequences, roughly 7.3% being singletons. Specimen: blood, collected before antiretroviral therapy. These receptors were collected from an adult with HIV infection.

The chain employs TRBV4-1 and TRBJ2-1, with no clear D. CDR1 is MGHRA, CDR2 YSYEKL, per germline. The CDR3 consists of 14 residues. The V end was cut by 1 base, the J end by 8 bases, with 12 bases between. For the CDR3, the DNA is TGCGCCAGCAGCCAAGCCAGTGAAGGACATGAGCAGTTCTTC. Translating gives CASSQASEGHEQFF.

This clonotype rates as medium-sized (0.01 to 0.1%). The rearrangement joins TRBV5-5 to TRBJ2-1, with 9 bases aligning to TRBD1. Per germline, CDR1 SGHKS and CDR2 YYEKEE (reference sequence). The trim removed 4 bases at V and 7 bases at J, leaving 9 bases unmatched. CDR3 length equals 15 residues. The CDR3: CASSLGTGLGNEQFF. The CDR3 DNA reads as TGTGCCAGCAGCCTAGGGACAGGGCTAGGAAATGAGCAGTTCTTC.

This clonotype has ten or more counts. The V and J genes are TRBV19 and TRBJ2-7; 14 bases align to TRBD2. The germline gives CDR1 LNHDA, CDR2 SQIVND (reference sequence). The length of the CDR3 is 18 residues. Losses at the gene ends were 3 bases for V and 0 bases for J; bases not matched to a gene: 7. CDR3 nucleotide sequence: TGTGCCAGTAGTATTCGGACTAGCGGGAGGCCATCCTCCTACGAGCAGTACTTC. It specifies CASSIRTSGRPSSYEQYF.

By share, this clonotype counts as medium-sized. V usage is TRBV20-1 and J usage is TRBJ2-1; D gene uncertain. Trimming pared 3 bases from V and 1 base from J, leaving 7 bases between. Germline CDR1 reads DFQATT; CDR2 reads SNEGSKA (reference sequence). The CDR3 has 13 residues. In nucleotides, the CDR3 is TGCAGTGCTAGTCCTGTATCCTACAATGAGCAGTTCTTC. Its protein product is CSASPVSYNEQFF.

The chain links TRBV28 to TRBJ2-5; D not certain. The germline V gene has CDR1 MDHEN and CDR2 SYDVKM. The CDR3 spans 14 residues. Trimming took 5 bases from V and 0 from J, leaving 10 bases between them. The CDR3 is CASSPPVHQETQYF. The DNA of the CDR3 is TGTGCCAGCAGTCCCCCTGTACACCAAGAGACCCAGTACTTC.

The table lists this clonotype with many counts. The gene calls are TRBV9 and TRBJ2-1; 8 bases line up with TRBD2. Trimming cost V 7 bases and J 2 bases; bases outside gene matches: 8. CDR1 is SGDLS and CDR2 is YYNGEE in the germline V gene. There are 15 residues in the CDR3. This CDR3 reads CASSAGVAPYNEQFF. CDR3 DNA: TGTGCCAGCTCAGCGGGAGTGGCCCCCTACAATGAGCAGTTCTTC.

This clonotype is classed as medium-sized (0.01 to 0.1%). V and J are TRBV11-2 and TRBJ2-1, with D possibly matching TRBD2 (6 bases). The CDR3 runs 13 residues. The germline V gene has CDR1 SGHAT and CDR2 FQNNGV. V was trimmed by 3 bases and J by 6 bases, leaving 9 bases between them. Here the CDR3 DNA reads TGTGCCAGCAGCTTCTCTAGCGTCAATGAGCAGTTCTTC. It encodes CASSFSSVNEQFF.

By sample share, this clonotype is medium-sized. The CDR3 DNA reads as TGTGCCAGCAGCTTAGACAGGGGGCTAGATTCACCCCTCCACTTT. Translated: CASSLDRGLDSPLHF. V and J are TRBV7-3 and TRBJ1-6; TRBD1 matches at 10 bases. J gave up 8 bases and V 2 bases, and 3 bases lay outside the gene matches. Per germline, CDR1 SGHTA and CDR2 FQGTGA. The CDR3 runs 15 residues.